What follows are 22 T cell receptor beta chains derived from one specimen sequenced in a study of blood T cell repertoires in COVID-19. TCRdb's table, derived via immunoSEQ multiplex PCR, lists solely in-frame clones and lacks some. This sample has 120,000 to 150,000 clones, with 82% found just once. Sequencing input: peripheral blood. The receptors stem from a woman older than 75 with acute or convalescent COVID-19.

The rearrangement joins TRBV11-2 to TRBJ2-7; 12 bases align to TRBD2. Germline CDR1 SGHAT, CDR2 FQNNGV. The trim removed 3 bases at V and 9 bases at J, leaving 12 bases unmatched. The CDR3 spans 16 residues. CDR3 nucleotide sequence: TGTGCCAGCAGCTTGACTAGCGGGAGAGTTATGGTAGGGCAGTACTTC. Translation: CASSLTSGRVMVGQYF.

This clone showed up just once. The V call is TRBV28, the J call TRBJ1-2; D not resolved. The CDR3 extends over 11 amino acids. Trimming took off 3 bases at V and 5 bases at J, with 4 bases between the two ends. The germline V gene has CDR1 MDHEN and CDR2 SYDVKM. As DNA, the CDR3 is TGTGCCAGCAGTTTTGCGTATGGCTACACCTTC. It yields the protein CASSFAYGYTF.

The V and J genes are TRBV2 and TRBJ2-4; tentative D call: TRBD2 (5 bases). This CDR3 has 14 amino acids. Germline V gives CDR1 SNHLY, CDR2 FYNNEI. Trimming removed 2 bases from V and 2 bases from J, with 7 bases in between. The CDR3 loop reads CASSERTSKNIQYF. Here the CDR3 DNA reads TGTGCCAGCAGTGAAAGGACTTCCAAAAACATTCAGTACTTC.

The rearrangement joins TRBV4-2 to TRBJ2-7; 7 nucleotides align to TRBD1. The CDR3 spans 15 residues. CDR1 LGHNA and CDR2 YNFKEQ come from the germline V gene. V shed 5 bases, J shed 0 bases, and the junction held 7 bases outside the gene matches. The CDR3 DNA is TGTGCCAGCAGCTCACACAGGGGAAGCTCCTACGAGCAGTACTTC. Its protein is CASSSHRGSSYEQYF.

V usage is TRBV7-9 and J usage is TRBJ2-1, with D possibly matching TRBD2 (6 bases). Trimming took off 5 bases at V and 0 bases at J, with 14 bases between the two ends. In germline, CDR1 is SEHNR, CDR2 FQNEAQ (reference sequence). There are 16 residues in the CDR3. The CDR3 spells CASSISGRSSYNEQFF. The CDR3, as DNA: TGTGCCAGCAGCATTAGCGGCCGGAGCTCCTACAATGAGCAGTTCTTC.

The V gene is TRBV2, the J gene TRBJ2-4; D possibly corresponds to TRBD1 (6 bases). V lost 8 bases and J lost 2, with 10 bases in between. CDR3 length: 13 residues. CDR1 and CDR2 (germline): SNHLY, FYNNEI. The DNA of the CDR3 is TGTGCCAGCTCCGGGGACACCAAAAACATTCAGTACTTC. Translation gives CASSGDTKNIQYF.

The rearrangement links TRBV10-3 to TRBJ2-2; a possible D gene is TRBD2 (6 bases). From germline, CDR1 is ENHRY and CDR2 SYGVKD. CDR3 size: 14 residues. Trimming stripped 10 bases from V and 4 bases from J, with 16 bases between. CDR3 DNA: TGTGCCAGCAGGGCCTTAGCGGCCACCGGGGAGCTGTTTTTT. Protein product: CASRALAATGELFF.

CDR3 bases: TGTGCCAGCTCACCCTCCGAGGGCCTAGTCACAGATACGCAGTATTTT. Its protein is CASSPSEGLVTDTQYF. The chain is built from TRBV18 and TRBJ2-3, with a possible D match to TRBD2 (5 bases). Per germline, CDR1 KGHSH and CDR2 LQKENI. V was shortened by 3 bases and J by 2 bases, with 15 bases between the two germline ends. This CDR3 comprises 16 residues.

This chain uses TRBV5-1 with TRBJ1-3; TRBD1 might be the D (5 bases). The CDR3 runs 16 residues. CDR1 is SGHRS, CDR2 YFSETQ, per germline. V was shortened by 0 bases and J by 0 bases, with 10 bases between the two germline ends. In DNA, the CDR3 is TGCGCCAGCAGCTTGGGGAGACAGATCTCTGGAAACACCATATATTTT. This sequence encodes CASSLGRQISGNTIYF.

The chain links TRBV3-1 (or the pseudogene TRBV3-2) to TRBJ2-1; 9 bases align to TRBD2. J gave up 8 bases and V 1 base, and 0 bases lay outside the gene matches. CDR3 length: 13 amino acids. Germline lookup yields CDR1 LGHDT and CDR2 YNNKEL (reference sequence). CDR3 sequence reads: CASSQGTSDEQFF. Here the CDR3 DNA reads TGTGCCAGCAGCCAAGGGACTAGCGATGAGCAGTTCTTC.

This chain connects TRBV7-2 to TRBJ1-2, with no clear D. V lost 4 bases to trimming and J lost 5 bases, with 11 bases between them. The CDR3 totals 13 residues. The germline V gene encodes CDR1 SGHTA and CDR2 FQGNSA. The CDR3 loop reads CASSSGSGYGYTF. In DNA form, the CDR3 reads TGTGCCAGCAGCTCGGGGTCTGGGTATGGCTACACCTTC.

This chain connects TRBV19 to TRBJ2-5; D not resolved. The CDR3 length is 13 residues. Germline V gene lookup returns CDR1 LNHDA and CDR2 SQIVND (reference sequence). The germline V and J ends were trimmed by 3 bases and 4 bases, with 9 bases remaining between them. This CDR3 reads CASSISRLETQYF. CDR3 sequence (DNA): TGTGCCAGTAGTATTTCGAGGCTAGAGACCCAGTACTTC.

V and J are TRBV5-6 and TRBJ2-6, with D tentatively TRBD1 (6 bases). The ends were cut back, 3 bases at V and 4 bases at J, with 11 bases in the middle. This CDR3 is 15 amino acids long. The germline V gene encodes CDR1 SGHDT and CDR2 YYEEEE. The CDR3 sequence is CASSYRVSGANVLTF. CDR3 DNA: TGTGCCAGCAGCTACAGGGTTTCCGGGGCCAACGTCCTGACTTTC.

V gene TRBV11-2 combines with J gene TRBJ1-2, with D possibly TRBD1 on 5 matching bases. Between the trimmed V and J ends, which lost 5 bases and 4 bases, there was a span of 17 bases. The germline CDR1 and CDR2 sequences are SGHAT and FQNNGV. The CDR3 totals 15 residues. This chain's CDR3 is CASSPLLPGGYGYTF. DNA for the CDR3: TGTGCCAGCAGCCCACTTCTCCCCGGGGGCTATGGCTACACCTTC.

This chain connects TRBV7-2 to TRBJ2-7, with 14 positions matching TRBD2. Germline CDR1 reads SGHTA; CDR2 reads FQGNSA. V trimming: 1 base; J trimming: 4 bases; junction bases outside the gene matches: 0. CDR3 length equals 15 residues. The chain's CDR3 is CASSLGLAGGYEQYF. The CDR3 bases are TGTGCCAGCAGCTTAGGACTAGCGGGGGGGTACGAGCAGTACTTC.

This clone was detected only a few times. The V gene is TRBV18, the J gene TRBJ1-4; weak D call: TRBD1 (5 bases). CDR3 length: 12 amino acids. Between the trimmed V and J ends, which lost 4 bases and 15 bases, there was a span of 15 bases. Germline CDR1 and CDR2: KGHSH and LQKENI. In DNA form, the CDR3 reads TGTGCCAGCTCACAATCGGCTGGGGACTTGTTTTTT. It specifies CASSQSAGDLFF. The complete variable domain, with remaining parts taken from reference TRBV18 and TRBJ1-4, reads NAGVMQNPRHLVRRRGQEARLRCSPMKGHSHVYWYRQLPEEGLKFMVYLQKENIIDESGMPKERFSAEFPKEGPSILRIQQVVRGDSAAYFCASSQSAGDLFFGSGTQLSVL.

The chain couples TRBV5-4 to TRBJ2-1; possible D gene TRBD2, 5 bases. CDR1 SGHNT and CDR2 YYREEE come from the germline V gene (reference sequence). The CDR3 is 13 amino acids. Trimming pared 6 bases from V and 10 bases from J, leaving 17 bases between. DNA of the CDR3: TGTGCCAGCATCCCCTGGGAGACTGGAGAGCAGTTCTTC. It yields the protein CASIPWETGEQFF. The full variable domain, in which reference TRBV5-4 and TRBJ2-1 provide the parts outside the CDR3, is ETGVTQSPTHLIKTRGQQVTLRCSSQSGHNTVSWYQQALGQGPQFIFQYYREEENGRGNFPPRFSGLQFPNYSSELNVNALELDDSALYLCASIPWETGEQFFGPGTRLTVL.

This chain uses TRBV6-2 or TRBV6-3 with TRBJ1-2; no reliable D call. The ends were cut back, 6 bases at V and 8 bases at J, with 13 bases in the middle. CDR3 length: 12 amino acids. CDR1 and CDR2 from the germline V gene are MNHEY and SVGEGT. CDR3 sequence (DNA): TGTGCCAGCAGCCTCCCCGGTCGAGGCTACACCTTC. Translating it yields CASSLPGRGYTF.

The genes are TRBV19 and TRBJ1-6, with no clear D. The length of the CDR3 is 13 residues. The germline gives CDR1 LNHDA, CDR2 SQIVND (reference sequence). Trimming removed 5 bases from V and 8 bases from J, with 10 bases in between. The CDR3 region has the DNA TGTGCCAGTAGTTACAACGCGGATTCACCCCTCCACTTT. Translating gives CASSYNADSPLHF.

The sample holds one count of this clone. This chain links TRBV6-5 with TRBJ2-7; D is possibly TRBD2 (6 bases). Germline V gene sequence: CDR1 MNHEY, CDR2 SVGAGI. V gave up 1 base and J gave up 0 bases, with 13 bases separating them. The CDR3 runs to 16 residues. The CDR3 bases are TGTGCCAGCAGTTACTTACCGGGACTTCCCTCCTACGAGCAGTACTTC. Encoded protein: CASSYLPGLPSYEQYF.

The rearrangement links TRBV19 to TRBJ2-3; 7 positions agree with TRBD1. This CDR3 comprises 13 residues. CDR1 is LNHDA, CDR2 SQIVND, per germline (reference sequence). DNA for the CDR3: TGTGCTGTCGGGGACAGAACCACAGATACGCAGTATTTT. Translation gives CAVGDRTTDTQYF.

The CDR3 spells CASSQGGGSPTETQYF. CDR3 nucleotides: TGCGCCAGCAGCCAAGGTGGGGGCTCCCCCACCGAGACCCAGTACTTC. The chain combines TRBV4-1 with TRBJ2-5; tentatively, D is TRBD1 (6 bases). The CDR3 covers 16 residues. Trimming removed 1 base from V and 5 bases from J, with 17 bases in between. From germline, CDR1 is MGHRA and CDR2 YSYEKL.